Only one count was recorded for the clone carrying this T cell receptor beta chain. These data are taken from a study of blood T cell repertoires in COVID-19. Study in general: Spain, Italy and the United States supplied samples that represented acute and convalescent COVID-19. T cells, B-cell-depleted T cells, or PBMCs supplied cDNA or gDNA.

In the authors' workflow: Reference gene primer amplification yielded estimated nucleated cell counts. Using immunoSEQ multiplex PCR, the repertoire was profiled, and TCRdb retains in-frame clones only, with some absent. From that table come the V and J calls and clone size; the DNA was used to work out D and trimming. The table includes 150,000 to 200,000 clones, 80% to 90% detected once. Germline CDR1 MDHEN, CDR2 SYDVKM. The CDR3 extends over 14 amino acids. Trimming shortened V by 3 bases and J by 2 bases, and 7 bases separated the two germline ends. Sequenced sample: peripheral blood. The J gene is TRBJ1-4, the V gene TRBV28, with D maybe TRBD1 (5 bases). The TCR originated in a man aged 65-85 years with active or convalescent COVID-19. CDR3: CASSFPGTNEKLFF. In DNA, the CDR3 is TGTGCCAGCAGTTTCCCAGGGACTAATGAAAAACTGTTTTTT.